This TCR beta chain is drawn from a study of cytomegalovirus exposure and HLA in healthy donors. The data were produced by immunoSEQ multiplex PCR, yet TCRdb's version contains in-frame clones alone and is incomplete. The table shows about 74,000 clones, with over 85% occurring only once. The approximately 120-subject validation cohort, separate from the roughly 670-subject first cohort, included the donors. CDR1 SNHLY and CDR2 FYNNEI come from the germline V gene. V shed 8 bases and J 8 bases; nucleotides not matched to a gene: 4. The length of the CDR3 is 12 residues. This sequence originates from a man aged 18 to 30 in good health and CMV-seropositive. The rearrangement uses TRBV2 and TRBJ2-3; 10 nucleotides line up with TRBD2. The material sequenced was PBMCs. CDR3 sequence reads: CASFRLAGTQYF. DNA for the CDR3: TGTGCCAGCTTTAGACTAGCGGGTACGCAGTATTTT.